Following are 24 T cell receptor beta chains from one sample sequenced in a study of blood T cell repertoires in COVID-19. The assay was immunoSEQ multiplex PCR, and TCRdb's table has in-frame clones only and misses some. The sample lists 100,000 or so clones, about 85% occurring once. Sequenced input: peripheral blood. The receptors come from a woman in her 70s with active or convalescent COVID-19.

V and J are TRBV2 and TRBJ2-1, with D possibly being TRBD1 (6 bases). Deletions cut 5 bases from V and 8 bases from J, with 10 bases between. The CDR3 totals 12 residues. CDR1 is SNHLY, CDR2 FYNNEI, per germline. CDR3 region: CASSLQGYEQFF. The CDR3 DNA is TGTGCCAGCAGTTTACAGGGTTATGAGCAGTTCTTC.

The V gene is TRBV2, the J gene TRBJ2-3; the match to TRBD2 covers 15 bases. Trimming removed 6 bases from V and 2 bases from J; junction bases left unmatched: 9. The CDR3 runs 18 residues. Germline V gene sequence: CDR1 SNHLY, CDR2 FYNNEI. Here the CDR3 reads CASRPDRTSGGDTDTQYF. The CDR3 DNA follows: TGTGCCAGCAGGCCCGACCGGACTAGCGGGGGGGACACAGATACGCAGTATTTT.

The CDR3 sequence: CATSDATGGTGELFF. CDR3 DNA: TGTGCCACCAGTGACGCGACAGGGGGGACCGGGGAGCTGTTTTTT. The chain links TRBV24-1 to TRBJ2-2; TRBD1 aligns across 9 bases. Germline CDR1 and CDR2: KGHDR and SFDVKD. The CDR3 is 15 residues long. The V gene end was trimmed by 4 bases and the J gene end by 5 bases; junction bases not matched to a gene: 4.

The chain joins TRBV2 to TRBJ2-7, with 7 bases fitting TRBD1. Germline V gene data show CDR1 as SNHLY and CDR2 as FYNNEI. J was trimmed by 3 bases and V by 7 bases; bases with no gene match: 6. The CDR3 covers 13 residues. CDR3 region: CASILRQGYEQYF. CDR3 bases: TGTGCCAGCATCCTAAGACAGGGCTACGAGCAGTACTTC.

V usage is TRBV4-3 and J usage is TRBJ2-3; 9 bases agree with TRBD1. V shed 1 base and J 4 bases; nucleotides not matched to a gene: 6. This CDR3 has 16 amino acids. Germline CDR1 is LGHNA and CDR2 is YSLEER. DNA for the CDR3: TGCGCCAGCAGCCAAGGGACAGGGGAGAGGGCAGATACGCAGTATTTT. It yields the protein CASSQGTGERADTQYF.

This sequence joins TRBV7-8 and TRBJ2-5, with 9 nucleotides matching TRBD1. V lost 1 base to trimming and J lost 7 bases; unmatched junction nucleotides: 7. The germline V gene has CDR1 SGHVS and CDR2 FQNEAQ. The CDR3 length is 15 residues. CDR3 bases: TGTGCCAGCAGCTTAGTCGGGACAGGGTATGGGACCCAGTACTTC. Translation: CASSLVGTGYGTQYF.

The genes are TRBV14 and TRBJ1-5; D is uncertain. Germline V gene data show CDR1 as SGHDN and CDR2 as FVKESK. Trimming stripped 3 bases from V and 9 bases from J, with 9 bases between. The CDR3 has 12 residues. CDR3 DNA sequence: TGTGCCAGCAGCCATACTGGTTTGCCCCAGCATTTT. This gives the protein CASSHTGLPQHF.

This clone was detected only a few times. V is TRBV5-8 and J is TRBJ1-3; the match to TRBD1 covers 7 bases. The CDR3 contains 14 residues. Germline-derived CDR1 and CDR2 are SGHTS and YDEGEE. Germline trimming cut 4 bases from V and 5 bases from J; bases unmatched to any gene: 6. DNA for the CDR3: TGTGCCAGCAGCCTACAGGGGAGGAGAAACACCATATATTTT. Protein sequence: CASSLQGRRNTIYF.

The rearrangement joins TRBV19 to TRBJ2-7; TRBD1 agrees at 7 bases. This CDR3 has 13 residues. J was trimmed by 9 bases and V by 4 bases; bases with no gene match: 9. Germline CDR1 is LNHDA and CDR2 is SQIVND (reference sequence). The CDR3 here is CASSTDRQGMQYF. CDR3 DNA sequence: TGTGCCAGTAGTACAGATAGACAGGGCATGCAGTACTTC.

This clone showed up just once. This chain connects TRBV24-1 to TRBJ2-3, with 9 bases matching TRBD2. Germline loops: CDR1 KGHDR, CDR2 SFDVKD. The CDR3 has 17 residues. Trimming cost V 2 bases and J 3 bases; bases outside gene matches: 8. The CDR3 DNA reads as TGTGCCACCAGTGATTCCTATCAGCGGGAGGAAACAGATACGCAGTATTTT. Its protein is CATSDSYQREETDTQYF.

The genes are TRBV3-1 (or the pseudogene TRBV3-2) and TRBJ1-1, with a weak D call TRBD1 (6 bases). V shed 7 bases and J shed 11 bases, with 17 bases lying between them. Germline CDR1 LGHDT, CDR2 YNNKEL (reference sequence). CDR3 size: 12 residues. CDR3 residues: CASTSFGGAAFF. The CDR3 nucleotides read TGTGCCAGCACCTCCTTCGGGGGGGCGGCTTTCTTT.

The V gene is TRBV6-4, the J gene TRBJ1-6; the D gene is possibly TRBD1 (6 bases). From germline, CDR1 is MRHNA and CDR2 SNTAGT. V lost 4 bases and J lost 6, with 10 bases in between. The CDR3 has 14 residues. The chain's CDR3 is CASSVSGANSPLHF. The CDR3, as DNA: TGTGCCAGCAGTGTGTCAGGGGCTAATTCACCCCTCCACTTT.

This clone was seen once. The V gene is TRBV7-6, the J gene TRBJ1-3; 9 positions match TRBD1. This CDR3 comprises 18 residues. V lost 4 bases to trimming and J lost 0 bases; unmatched junction nucleotides: 10. Germline V gene data show CDR1 as SGHVS and CDR2 as FNYEAQ. In DNA form, the CDR3 reads TGTGCCAGCAGCTCAGTGACAGGGGGATTCGGCTCTGGAAACACCATATATTTT. Its translation: CASSSVTGGFGSGNTIYF.

This chain connects TRBV6-5 to TRBJ2-1, with 9 bases matching TRBD2. The V segment lost 5 bases and the J segment 0 bases; nucleotides outside the gene matches: 2. The germline gives CDR1 MNHEY, CDR2 SVGAGI. The CDR3 spans 15 residues. CDR3: CASSPSGVSYNEQFF. The CDR3 coding sequence is TGTGCCAGCAGTCCTAGCGGGGTCTCCTACAATGAGCAGTTCTTC.

This clone is a singleton in its sample. J is TRBJ2-7 and V is TRBV11-3, with TRBD2 as a possible D gene (7 bases). Germline values: CDR1 SGHNT, CDR2 YENEEA. Trimming stripped 5 bases from V and 3 bases from J, with 14 bases between. CDR3 length equals 14 residues. This CDR3 is CASSRGGAVYEQYF. CDR3 bases: TGTGCCAGCAGCCGAGGGGGGGCGGTCTACGAGCAGTACTTC.

The chain joins TRBV3-1 (or the pseudogene TRBV3-2) to TRBJ2-2; 8 bases map to TRBD2. V lost 2 bases, J lost 1 base, and 3 bases stayed unmatched. Germline V gene sequence: CDR1 LGHDT, CDR2 YNNKEL (reference sequence). This CDR3 region has 16 residues. The CDR3 spells CASSQRLAQNTGELFF. DNA of the CDR3: TGTGCCAGCAGCCAAAGACTAGCGCAGAACACCGGGGAGCTGTTTTTT.

The gene calls are TRBV5-1 and TRBJ2-7; 8 nucleotides align to TRBD1. CDR1 is SGHRS and CDR2 is YFSETQ in the germline V gene. This CDR3 region has 14 residues. V shed 1 base and J 7 bases; nucleotides not matched to a gene: 7. Here the CDR3 DNA reads TGCGCCAGCAGCTTGCCGGCCAGGGGGCAAGAGCAGTACTTC. It translates to CASSLPARGQEQYF.

The chain is built from TRBV4-3 and TRBJ2-5; no definite D call. The CDR3 length is 16 residues. V lost 0 bases, J lost 2 bases, and 13 bases lay in between. Germline values: CDR1 LGHNA, CDR2 YSLEER. The CDR3 reads CASSQDITETQETQYF. The CDR3, as DNA: TGCGCCAGCAGCCAAGATATAACAGAAACACAAGAGACCCAGTACTTC.

The chain combines TRBV21-1 with TRBJ2-4; the DNA was not compared with TRBD2, the D call given in the table. TRBV21-1 is reported as a pseudogene. The CDR3 contains 19 residues. CDR3 sequence: CASRWSASGGFLAKNIQYF. CDR3 DNA: TGTGCCAGCAGATGGTCCGCTAGCGGGGGTTTCCTAGCCAAAAACATTCAGTACTTC.

The gene calls are TRBV5-5 and TRBJ1-3; the D gene is possibly TRBD1 (6 bases). This CDR3 is 18 amino acids long. V lost 4 bases, J lost 0 bases, and 20 bases lay in between. From germline, CDR1 is SGHKS and CDR2 YYEKEE (reference sequence). The CDR3 sequence is CASSRGDTALYSGNTIYF. In nucleotides, the CDR3 is TGTGCCAGCAGCCGTGGGGACACAGCTCTGTACTCTGGAAACACCATATATTTT. The entire variable domain, with the rest obtained from reference TRBV5-5 and TRBJ1-3, is as follows: DAGVTQSPTHLIKTRGQQVTLRCSPISGHKSVSWYQQVLGQGPQFIFQYYEKEERGRGNFPDRFSARQFPNYSSELNVNALLLGDSALYLCASSRGDTALYSGNTIYFGEGSWLTVV.

This chain connects TRBV11-3 to TRBJ2-3, with D tentatively TRBD2 (5 bases). The germline V gene has CDR1 SGHNT and CDR2 YENEEA. Deletions cut 3 bases from V and 6 bases from J, with 10 bases between. The CDR3 sequence is 13 residues long. CDR3 protein: CASSFGKLDTQYF. In DNA, the CDR3 is TGTGCCAGCAGCTTCGGGAAACTCGATACGCAGTATTTT.

In nucleotides, the CDR3 is TGTGCCAGCAGTTTGGGGGACAGGGATAATTCACCCCTCCACTTT. It specifies CASSLGDRDNSPLHF. The chain employs TRBV27 and TRBJ1-6; 9 nucleotides line up with TRBD1. The J segment lost 5 bases and the V segment lost 3 bases, leaving 2 bases of the junction unmatched. The germline CDR1 and CDR2 sequences are MNHEY and SMNVEV (reference sequence). The CDR3 runs to 15 residues.

The chain couples TRBV7-2 to TRBJ2-3, with D possibly being TRBD1 (6 bases). V was clipped by 1 base and J by 1 base, with 9 bases between them. CDR1 and CDR2 from the germline V gene are SGHTA and FQGNSA. The CDR3 is 15 residues long. The CDR3 protein is CASSLGQVRTDTQYF. CDR3 coding DNA: TGTGCCAGCAGCTTAGGACAGGTCCGCACAGATACGCAGTATTTT.

As concerns this clone: Germline and junction disagree at one end, which may indicate a read error. The chain recombines TRBV27 with TRBJ2-7; D might be TRBD2 (6 bases). This CDR3 has 13 amino acids. Germline assignment: CDR1 MNHEY and CDR2 SMNVEV (reference sequence). The CDR3 region is CASSLSPWDWLRF. CDR3 sequence (DNA): TGTGCCAGCAGTTTAAGTCCGTGGGACTGGCTCAGATTC.